A selection of T cell receptor beta chains follows, all from one sample in a study of shared clonotypes between healthy human individuals. Profiling relied on immunoSEQ multiplex PCR, and the TCRdb table lists in-frame clones only, not all of them. The sample consists of some 2.4 million clones, over 85% of them appearing once. Specimen: naive CD4+ T cells from PBMCs. The receptors were gathered from a man between 18 and 35 years old in good health. Some clones in this sample may be carry-over from other donors' samples. Each CDR3 is given with its conserved first and last residue. The D gene is left open where the match is weak. A row's size may be missing; if present it is once, few, many or a size class.

-	TRBV7-9	TRBD2	TRBJ2-2	CASSLSAGGPRNTGELFF	TGTGCCAGCAGCTTATCGGCGGGAGGGCCGCGGAACACCGGGGAGCTGTTTTTT
-	TRBV19	TRBD2	TRBJ2-2	CASLPLAGYAGELFF	TGTGCCTCCCTCCCGCTAGCGGGGTATGCCGGGGAGCTGTTTTTT
-	TRBV28	-	TRBJ2-7	CASSFLHDEQYF	TGTGCCAGCAGTTTCCTTCACGACGAGCAGTACTTC
-	TRBV29-1	TRBD1	TRBJ2-1	CSVEDPRQGHYNEQFF	TGCAGCGTTGAAGATCCCAGACAGGGGCACTACAATGAGCAGTTCTTC
-	TRBV15	-	TRBJ1-2	CATSRVSLLGNGYTF	TGTGCCACCAGCAGAGTTAGCCTTCTGGGGAATGGCTACACCTTC
-	TRBV18	-	TRBJ2-7	CASSPASGIYEQYF	TGTGCCAGCTCCCCAGCATCAGGGATTTACGAGCAGTACTTC
-	TRBV5-1	TRBD1	TRBJ2-3	CASSLTAGGEADTQYF	TGCGCCAGCAGCTTGACGGCAGGGGGCGAGGCAGATACGCAGTATTTT
-	TRBV11-2	TRBD1	TRBJ1-1	CASSPGGRGRGNTEAFF	TGTGCCAGCAGCCCTGGGGGCAGGGGGCGAGGGAACACTGAAGCTTTCTTT
few	TRBV5-6	-	TRBJ2-5	CASSPPRGFQETQYF	TGTGCCAGCAGCCCCCCCCGGGGGTTCCAAGAGACCCAGTACTTC
-	TRBV4-1	TRBD2	TRBJ2-3	CASSPGGLASTDTQYF	TGCGCCAGCAGCCCAGGCGGACTAGCGAGCACAGATACGCAGTATTTT
-	TRBV2	TRBD1	TRBJ2-5	CASRGQQETQYF	TGTGCCAGCAGGGGACAGCAAGAGACCCAGTACTTC
-	TRBV4-2	-	TRBJ1-2	CASSLPGDSNYGYTF	TGTGCCAGCAGCCTTCCCGGAGACAGTAACTATGGCTACACCTTC
-	TRBV6-1	-	TRBJ2-7	CASRPQGSSYEQYF	TGTGCCAGCAGGCCACAGGGAAGCTCCTACGAGCAGTACTTC
-	TRBV28	TRBD1	TRBJ1-2	CASSRYTGGSGGYTF	TGTGCCAGCAGCCGATACACAGGGGGCTCTGGGGGCTACACCTTC
once	TRBV5-1	-	TRBJ2-1	CASSYAGVSYNEQFF	TGCGCCAGCAGCTATGCTGGGGTCTCCTACAATGAGCAGTTCTTC
-	TRBV18	-	TRBJ2-5	CASSRQQAEQETQYF	TGTGCCAGCTCACGGCAACAAGCGGAACAAGAGACCCAGTACTTC
-	TRBV28	TRBD1	TRBJ2-7	CASSTPRGGTGFEQYF	TGTGCCAGCAGTACCCCCAGGGGTGGGACAGGGTTCGAGCAGTACTTC
-	TRBV5-1	TRBD2	TRBJ2-3	CASSTPGLAATSTDTQYF	TGCGCCAGCAGCACCCCGGGACTAGCGGCGACTAGCACAGATACGCAGTATTTT
-	TRBV18	-	TRBJ1-2	CASSPGAGERYGYTF	TGTGCCAGCTCACCAGGGGCGGGGGAACGCTATGGCTACACCTTC
-	TRBV5-8	-	TRBJ1-3	CASSGGLLGAGNTIYF	TGTGCCAGCAGCGGGGGCCTCCTGGGGGCTGGAAACACCATATATTTT
once	TRBV6-5	-	TRBJ2-7	CASSYGLPSYEQYF	TGTGCCAGCAGTTACGGTCTTCCCTCCTACGAGCAGTACTTC
-	TRBV6-6	-	TRBJ2-1	CASRSREASSYNEQFF	TGTGCCAGCCGTTCTAGGGAGGCCAGCTCCTACAATGAGCAGTTCTTC
-	TRBV7-8	-	TRBJ2-5	CASSAVRLGETQYF	TGTGCCAGCAGCGCAGTCAGGTTGGGAGAGACCCAGTACTTC
-	TRBV6-6	-	TRBJ2-5	CASSYSSDSYQETQYF	TGTGCCAGCAGTTACTCTTCAGATAGTTACCAAGAGACCCAGTACTTC
-	TRBV10-3	-	TRBJ2-5	CAISERSSGETQYF	TGTGCCATCAGTGAGAGGTCAAGTGGGGAGACCCAGTACTTC
-	TRBV9	-	TRBJ1-3	CASSVEAGFSGNTIYF	TGTGCCAGCAGCGTAGAAGCCGGCTTCTCTGGAAACACCATATATTTT
-	TRBV27	-	TRBJ2-5	CASSLRGANQETQYF	TGTGCCAGCAGTCTCAGGGGGGCCAACCAAGAGACCCAGTACTTC
-	TRBV5-1	TRBD1	TRBJ2-2	CASSPGQGRTGELFF	TGCGCCAGCAGCCCGGGACAGGGTAGGACCGGGGAGCTGTTTTTT
-	TRBV29-1	-	TRBJ2-5	CSVEATARETQYF	TGCAGCGTTGAGGCGACAGCACGAGAGACCCAGTACTTC
-	TRBV7-8	-	TRBJ2-5	CASSIWGSVQETQYF	TGTGCCAGCAGCATTTGGGGGTCGGTTCAAGAGACCCAGTACTTC
once	TRBV11-2	TRBD1	TRBJ2-1	CASSPTGGRRNEQFF	TGTGCCAGCAGCCCGACAGGGGGTAGACGCAATGAGCAGTTCTTC
-	TRBV29-1	-	TRBJ1-3	CSATKGGENTIYF	TGCAGCGCCACGAAGGGGGGGGAGAACACCATATATTTT
-	TRBV7-2	-	TRBJ2-7	CASSQSGDSYYEQYF	TGTGCCAGCAGCCAATCGGGGGACAGTTACTACGAGCAGTACTTC
few	TRBV19	-	TRBJ2-7	CASSGGTRAYEQYF	TGTGCCAGTAGTGGGGGAACCAGAGCCTACGAGCAGTACTTC
-	TRBV30	TRBD1	TRBJ2-7	CAWRPGTVRYYEQYF	TGTGCCTGGAGACCCGGGACAGTCCGATACTACGAGCAGTACTTC
-	TRBV19	-	TRBJ1-2	CASSIDSLYYGYTF	TGTGCCAGTTCCATAGACAGCCTCTACTATGGCTACACCTTC
-	TRBV6-5	TRBD2	TRBJ2-3	CASSYRGGHSTDTQYF	TGTGCCAGCAGTTACCGGGGGGGACATAGCACAGATACGCAGTATTTT
-	TRBV30	-	TRBJ1-6	CAWSSGPLYNSPLHF	TGTGCCTGGAGTTCAGGGCCCCTCTATAATTCACCCCTCCACTTT
-	TRBV30	TRBD1	TRBJ1-2	CASSGTEKGGYTF	TGTGCCTCCTCGGGGACAGAGAAGGGGGGCTACACCTTC
-	TRBV27	TRBD1	TRBJ2-5	CASSFLGTGKTQYF	TGTGCCAGCAGTTTCCTGGGGACAGGGAAGACCCAGTACTTC
-	TRBV5-1	-	TRBJ2-3	CASSSEGWGLDTQYF	TGCGCCAGCAGCTCTGAAGGTTGGGGCCTGGATACGCAGTATTTT
-	TRBV11-2	-	TRBJ2-3	CASSSGTATDTQYF	TGTGCCAGCAGCTCCGGGACCGCCACAGATACGCAGTATTTT
-	TRBV12-5	TRBD2	TRBJ2-3	CASGLGLAGGPGTDTQYF	TGTGCTAGTGGTTTGGGACTAGCGGGAGGGCCTGGTACAGATACGCAGTATTTT
once	TRBV21-1	-	TRBJ1-5	CASSKWSILVDRLNQPQHF	TGTGCCAGCAGCAAATGGTCTATATTAGTGGACAGGCTCAATCAGCCCCAGCATTTT
-	TRBV30	TRBD1	TRBJ2-7	CASYRGRDEQYF	TGTGCCTCCTACAGGGGGAGAGACGAGCAGTACTTC
-	TRBV6-1	-	TRBJ2-6	CASKAQSSGANVLTF	TGTGCCAGCAAAGCACAGAGCTCTGGGGCCAACGTCCTGACTTTC
-	TRBV5-6	TRBD1	TRBJ1-2	CASSLGQGEGYGYTF	TGTGCCAGCAGCCTGGGACAGGGGGAAGGCTATGGCTACACCTTC
-	TRBV19	-	TRBJ1-2	CASSRDGNNYGYTF	TGTGCCAGTAGTCGAGACGGAAATAACTATGGCTACACCTTC
-	TRBV7-3	-	TRBJ1-2	CASSPGGGQRREGYTF	TGTGCCAGCAGCCCGGGAGGGGGACAACGAAGGGAGGGCTACACCTTC
-	TRBV29-1	-	TRBJ1-1	CSVRPKGTNTEAFF	TGCAGCGTCAGACCGAAGGGGACGAACACTGAAGCTTTCTTT
-	TRBV6-6	-	TRBJ1-5	CASSYSSGNQPQHF	TGTGCCAGCAGTTACTCGAGCGGCAATCAGCCCCAGCATTTT
-	TRBV7-2	-	TRBJ1-2	CASSRPRGARGYGYTF	TGTGCCAGCAGCCGCCCCCGGGGGGCGCGAGGCTATGGCTACACCTTC
-	TRBV5-1	TRBD1	TRBJ2-7	CASSPLAAGTGAYEQYF	TGCGCCAGCAGCCCCTTGGCAGCCGGGACAGGGGCCTACGAGCAGTACTTC
-	TRBV7-3	-	TRBJ1-3	CASSVSTGSGNTIYF	TGTGCCAGCAGCGTATCCACAGGGTCTGGAAACACCATATATTTT
-	TRBV11-2	-	TRBJ2-4	CASSLMASKNIQYF	TGTGCCAGCAGCTTGATGGCCTCAAAAAACATTCAGTACTTC
-	TRBV28	-	TRBJ2-3	CASSPPGHTDTQYF	TGTGCCAGCAGTCCCCCAGGCCACACAGATACGCAGTATTTT